Only a few counts were recorded for the clone carrying this T cell receptor (beta chain). The antigen is not known. MiXCR was run by TCRdb on the 5' RACE reads, yielding one entry per CDR3 protein. The sample contains about 150,000 distinct CDR3 sequences, under 55% of which appear only once. These data originate in a study of CD8 T cells in ankylosing spondylitis. The study's findings and limits: Disease-linked clones were CD8+ and relatively rare in peripheral blood. Reactive arthritis synovial fluid and blood were previously reported to contain some motif variants.

Sequencing was performed on synovial fluid, either unsorted or a sorted T cell fraction (not recorded which). This TCR was recovered from a male donor with ankylosing spondylitis.

This chain's CDR3 is CASSPSSTGPYEQYF. DNA for the CDR3: TGTGCCAGCAGCCCGTCCTCGACAGGTCCCTACGAGCAGTACTTC. The V and J genes are TRBV3-1 and TRBJ2-7; D is perhaps TRBD1 (6 bases). CDR1 and CDR2 (germline): LGHDT, YNNKEL (reference sequence). V was pared by 4 bases and J by 2 bases, with 15 bases between. This CDR3 has 15 residues.